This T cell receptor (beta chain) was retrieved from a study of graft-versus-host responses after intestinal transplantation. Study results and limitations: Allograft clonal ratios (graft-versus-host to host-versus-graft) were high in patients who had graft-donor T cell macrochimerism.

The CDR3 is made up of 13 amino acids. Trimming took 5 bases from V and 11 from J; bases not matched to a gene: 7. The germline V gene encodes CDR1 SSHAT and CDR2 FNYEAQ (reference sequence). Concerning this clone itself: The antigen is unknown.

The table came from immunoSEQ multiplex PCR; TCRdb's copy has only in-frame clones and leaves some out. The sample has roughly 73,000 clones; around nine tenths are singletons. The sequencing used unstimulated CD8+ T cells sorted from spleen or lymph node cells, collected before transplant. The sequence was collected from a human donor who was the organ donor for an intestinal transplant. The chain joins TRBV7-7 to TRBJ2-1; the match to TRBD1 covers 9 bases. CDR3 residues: CASSDPGTGQQFF. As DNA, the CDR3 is TGTGCCAGCAGCGATCCGGGGACAGGGCAGCAGTTCTTC.